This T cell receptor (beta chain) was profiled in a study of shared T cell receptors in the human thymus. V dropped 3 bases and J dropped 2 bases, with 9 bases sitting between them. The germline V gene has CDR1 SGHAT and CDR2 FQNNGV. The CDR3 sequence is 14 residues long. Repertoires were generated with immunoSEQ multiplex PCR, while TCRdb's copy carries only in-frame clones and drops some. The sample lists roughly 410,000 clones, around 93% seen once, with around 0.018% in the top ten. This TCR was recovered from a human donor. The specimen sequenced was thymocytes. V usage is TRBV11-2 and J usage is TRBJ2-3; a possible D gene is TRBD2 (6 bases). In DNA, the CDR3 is TGTGCCAGCAGCTTTAGCGGTGACACAGATACGCAGTATTTT. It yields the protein CASSFSGDTDTQYF.